These T cell receptor beta chains were read from a single sample in a study of T cell repertoires in cytomegalovirus infection. Each CDR3 protein is one row after TCRdb ran MiXCR on the reads. The table lists 200,000 to 250,000 distinct CDR3 sequences, roughly 22% of them singletons. The sample was CD8+ T cells from PBMCs. The source is a human donor in good health (CMV status not recorded). Some clones in this sample may be carry-over from other donors' samples. Each CDR3 is given with its conserved first and last residue. A D gene is named only where the DNA matches it firmly. Clone size is stated in some rows and not others, as once, few, many or a class when expanded.

CDR3 protein,CDR3 DNA,J gene,clone size,V gene,D gene
CASSRFLAGENTEAFF,TGTGCCAGCAGTCGTTTTTTGGCCGGGGAAAACACTGAAGCTTTCTTT,TRBJ1-1,.,TRBV28,.
CASSDGARDNEQFF,TGTGCCAGCAGTGACGGGGCGAGAGACAATGAGCAGTTCTTC,TRBJ2-1,few,TRBV2,.
CASSRSSGELFF,TGTGCCAGCAGTCGGTCGTCCGGGGAGCTGTTTTTT,TRBJ2-2,.,TRBV27,.
CASSLRGGLATSTDTQYF,TGTGCCAGCAGTTTAAGGGGGGGGCTAGCGACTAGCACAGATACGCAGTATTTT,TRBJ2-3,.,TRBV12-3/TRBV12-4,.
CASSSLDREDTEAFF,TGTGCCAGCAGTTCTCTTGACAGGGAGGATACTGAAGCTTTCTTT,TRBJ1-1,few,TRBV2,TRBD1
CASSPATGMTEAFF,TGTGCCAGCAGCCCAGCGACAGGGATGACTGAAGCTTTCTTT,TRBJ1-1,.,TRBV7-9,TRBD1
CASSPPRGPHNEQFF,TGCGCCAGCAGCCCCCCGAGGGGCCCTCACAATGAGCAGTTCTTC,TRBJ2-1,few,TRBV4-1,.
CASRQPGPHSDAYF,TGTGCCAGCAGGCAACCGGGACCGCATTCTGATGCTTACTTT,TRBJ1-1,.,TRBV7-6,.
CASSPTSNYGYTF,TGTGCCAGCAGCCCTACATCAAACTATGGCTACACCTTC,TRBJ1-2,few,TRBV12-3/TRBV12-4,.
CATSRGGYRPETQYF,TGTGCCACCAGTCGGGGGGGCTATCGCCCAGAGACCCAGTACTTC,TRBJ2-5,few,TRBV28,TRBD2
CSAYNRDTYGYTF,TGCAGTGCCTATAACAGGGATACCTATGGCTACACCTTC,TRBJ1-2,.,TRBV20-1,.
CASSFTGTNQPQHF,TGTGCCAGCAGTTTTACAGGAACCAACCAGCCCCAGCATTTT,TRBJ1-5,.,TRBV28,.
CASSRGGATDTQYF,TGTGCCAGCAGCCGTGGGGGGGCAACAGATACGCAGTATTTT,TRBJ2-3,few,TRBV7-4,.
CASSFGTGGFEQYF,TGTGCCAGCAGCTTTGGGACAGGGGGGTTCGAGCAGTACTTC,TRBJ2-7,.,TRBV5-6,TRBD1
CASSRGTLTTDTQYF,TGTGCCAGCAGTAGGGGGACTCTAACCACAGATACGCAGTATTTT,TRBJ2-3,few,TRBV2,.
CASSLEGTNIQYF,TGTGCCAGCAGCTTAGAGGGTACGAACATTCAGTACTTC,TRBJ2-4,many,TRBV13,.
CASSQDEKLFF,TGTGCCAGCAGTCAAGATGAAAAACTGTTTTTT,TRBJ1-4,few,TRBV2,.
CASTRDRDSTEAFF,TGTGCCAGCACAAGGGACAGGGACTCAACTGAAGCTTTCTTT,TRBJ1-1,many,TRBV7-9,TRBD1
CASSTQVGGETQYF,TGTGCCAGCAGTACCCAGGTGGGGGGAGAGACCCAGTACTTC,TRBJ2-5,.,TRBV27,.
CASTLLGDTEAFF,TGTGCCAGCACCCTGCTGGGTGACACTGAAGCTTTCTTT,TRBJ1-1,many,TRBV7-9,.
CASSEMGQGYEQYF,TGTGCCAGCAGTGAGATGGGACAGGGCTACGAGCAGTACTTC,TRBJ2-7,few,TRBV2,TRBD1
CASSVGDRSYEQYF,TGTGCCAGCAGCGTAGGGGACCGCTCCTACGAGCAGTACTTC,TRBJ2-7,.,TRBV9,.
CASSPGTADLNYGYTF,TGTGCCAGCAGCCCCGGGACAGCCGACCTTAACTATGGCTACACCTTC,TRBJ1-2,.,TRBV5-4,TRBD1
CASGWGGTEAFF,TGTGCCTCGGGGTGGGGCGGCACTGAAGCTTTCTTT,TRBJ1-1,.,TRBV2,.
CASSPRDRGHEQYF,TGTGCCAGCAGTCCGAGGGACAGGGGGCATGAGCAGTACTTC,TRBJ2-7,.,TRBV12-3/TRBV12-4,TRBD1
CASSQLAGGHNEQFF,TGTGCCAGCAGTCAACTAGCGGGGGGGCACAATGAGCAGTTCTTC,TRBJ2-1,few,TRBV28,TRBD2
CATGEPSSYNEQFF,TGTGCCACCGGGGAACCAAGCTCCTACAATGAGCAGTTCTTC,TRBJ2-1,many,TRBV28,.
CASRPGVYTGELFF,TGTGCCAGTAGGCCAGGGGTTTACACCGGGGAGCTGTTTTTT,TRBJ2-2,.,TRBV19,.
CASRDGLAEYNEQFF,TGTGCCAGCAGGGACGGGCTAGCGGAGTACAATGAGCAGTTCTTC,TRBJ2-1,.,TRBV27,TRBD2
CASTQAGTSTDTQYF,TGTGCCAGCACCCAAGCGGGGACAAGCACAGATACGCAGTATTTT,TRBJ2-3,.,TRBV7-9,.
CASSIGSSQPQHF,TGTGCCAGCAGCATTGGGTCCTCTCAGCCCCAGCATTTT,TRBJ1-5,.,TRBV13,.
CASTYSTYNSPLHF,TGTGCCAGTACTTATTCGACTTATAATTCACCCCTCCACTTT,TRBJ1-6,few,TRBV19,.
CASSPPRGGNTEAFF,TGTGCCAGCAGCCCCCCTCGGGGAGGGAACACTGAAGCTTTCTTT,TRBJ1-1,once,TRBV13,.
CASSETGVYTEAFF,TGTGCCAGTAGCGAGACAGGGGTCTACACTGAAGCTTTCTTT,TRBJ1-1,few,TRBV19,TRBD1
CASSSRLAGGLQYF,TGTGCCAGCAGTTCGAGACTAGCGGGGGGGCTTCAGTACTTC,TRBJ2-4,.,TRBV28,TRBD2
CASSRGLAVETQYF,TGTGCCAGCAGCAGGGGACTAGCGGTAGAGACCCAGTACTTC,TRBJ2-5,.,TRBV7-4,TRBD2
CASRWAGGRYEQYF,TGTGCCAGCAGGTGGGCCGGGGGGCGGTACGAGCAGTACTTC,TRBJ2-7,.,TRBV12-3/TRBV12-4,.
CASSLVHRGRMNTEAFF,TGTGCCAGCAGCTTAGTCCACAGGGGCCGTATGAACACTGAAGCTTTCTTT,TRBJ1-1,many,TRBV7-6,TRBD1
CASSPRRGDSPLHF,TGTGCCAGCAGCCCGCGCCGGGGGGATTCACCCCTCCACTTT,TRBJ1-6,few,TRBV7-2,.
CASSSGTAGLTEAFF,TGTGCCAGCAGCAGTGGGACAGCCGGGTTAACTGAAGCTTTCTTT,TRBJ1-1,.,TRBV7-6,TRBD1
CASSWTGRTYEQYF,TGTGCCAGTAGTTGGACAGGGAGAACCTACGAGCAGTACTTC,TRBJ2-7,few,TRBV19,TRBD1
CASSLLGNQPQHF,TGTGCCAGCAGTTTATTAGGCAATCAGCCCCAGCATTTT,TRBJ1-5,.,TRBV12-3/TRBV12-4,.
CASSLSSGPGYEQYF,TGTGCCAGCAGCTTATCATCGGGACCGGGCTACGAGCAGTACTTC,TRBJ2-7,few,TRBV7-3,.
CASSVGRANTEAFF,TGTGCCAGCAGTGTGGGCAGGGCGAACACTGAAGCTTTCTTT,TRBJ1-1,few,TRBV2,.
CASGRTGTGYTF,TGTGCTAGTGGTAGGACAGGGACCGGCTACACCTTC,TRBJ1-2,.,TRBV12-5,TRBD1
CSARDERGTKNTEAFF,TGCAGTGCTAGAGATGAGAGAGGGACAAAGAACACTGAAGCTTTCTTT,TRBJ1-1,.,TRBV20-1,.
CASSLERVGTADEQYF,TGTGCCAGCAGTTTAGAGCGGGTTGGGACAGCTGACGAGCAGTACTTC,TRBJ2-7,.,TRBV28,.
CASRPRPGQGVYGYTF,TGTGCCAGCAGACCTAGGCCGGGACAGGGAGTCTATGGCTACACCTTC,TRBJ1-2,.,TRBV28,TRBD1
CASSPLDRDSYEQYF,TGTGCCAGCAGCCCCTTGGACAGAGACTCCTACGAGCAGTACTTC,TRBJ2-7,many,TRBV7-2,.
CASSEASRGETQYF,TGTGCCAGCAGTGAAGCCAGCAGGGGAGAGACCCAGTACTTC,TRBJ2-5,many,TRBV2,.
CASSPGGPQHF,TGTGCCAGCAGTCCCGGTGGACCCCAGCATTTT,TRBJ1-5,.,TRBV6-6,.
CASSLMANVLTF,TGTGCCAGCAGTTTGATGGCCAACGTCCTGACTTTC,TRBJ2-6,.,TRBV6-1,.
CSGEDDSYEQYF,TGCAGCGGGGAGGACGACAGTTACGAGCAGTACTTC,TRBJ2-7,.,TRBV29-1,.
CSVRAGYEQYF,TGCAGCGTTAGGGCGGGGTACGAGCAGTACTTC,TRBJ2-7,.,TRBV29-1,.
CAITEGGTAEQYF,TGTGCCATCACCGAGGGGGGGACAGCCGAGCAGTACTTC,TRBJ2-7,.,TRBV10-3,.
CASSRESPYEQYF,TGCGCCAGCAGCCGTGAAAGCCCCTACGAGCAGTACTTC,TRBJ2-7,.,TRBV5-1,.
CASSPDRDDYQPQHF,TGTGCCAGCAGCCCAGACAGGGACGATTATCAGCCCCAGCATTTT,TRBJ1-5,many,TRBV7-2,TRBD1
CASSPGRAEYQPQHF,TGTGCCAGCAGCCCCGGGAGGGCCGAATATCAGCCCCAGCATTTT,TRBJ1-5,once,TRBV27,.